The entry below gives a single T cell receptor beta chain sequence along with its context. Its antigen is undetermined. Germline loops: CDR1 MNHNS, CDR2 SASEGT. V gave up 2 bases and J gave up 9 bases, with 1 base separating them. This CDR3 is 10 amino acids long. This sample is part of a study of T cell responses to AZD1222 COVID-19 vaccine. General study findings and limits: Compared with day 0, the breadth and depth of the Spike-specific TCR repertoire rose significantly after two doses of AZD1222.

TCRdb's copy holds only in-frame clones and misses some; the assay was immunoSEQ multiplex PCR. The table shows approximately 98,000 clones, with roughly 89% occurring only once. The V call is TRBV6-1, the J call TRBJ1-4; no clear D. The material sequenced was peripheral blood, taken on day 0 of MenACWY control vaccination. This receptor was obtained from an adult in good health. CDR3 sequence: CASSEKKLFF. As DNA, the CDR3 is TGTGCCAGCAGTGAAAAAAAACTGTTTTTT.